These 24 T cell receptor beta chains came from one sample sequenced in a study of blood T cell repertoires in COVID-19. The assay was immunoSEQ multiplex PCR, and TCRdb's table has in-frame clones only and misses some. Among about 51,000 clones listed, around 93% were seen once. Sequencing used peripheral blood. The source of these receptors is a man aged 50-59 years with acute or convalescent COVID-19.

This clone appeared once. The gene calls are TRBV18 and TRBJ2-7; tentatively, D is TRBD1 (6 bases). The CDR3 consists of 16 residues. Germline assignment: CDR1 KGHSH and CDR2 LQKENI. Trimming took off 3 bases at V and 2 bases at J, with 17 bases between the two ends. CDR3 amino acids: CASSPVQGSGTYEQYF. In DNA form, the CDR3 reads TGTGCCAGCTCACCTGTCCAGGGGAGTGGGACCTACGAGCAGTACTTC.

The rearrangement joins TRBV5-4 to TRBJ1-2, with 9 bases that match TRBD1. Germline CDR1 is SGHNT and CDR2 is YYREEE (reference sequence). This CDR3 has 15 residues. The junction had 7 bases not matched to a gene; V was cut back by 0 bases and J by 7 bases. The CDR3 bases are TGTGCCAGCAGCTTGGGGGGACAGGGCGGCTTTGGCTACACCTTC. It encodes CASSLGGQGGFGYTF.

The rearrangement uses TRBV24-1 and TRBJ1-2; the match to TRBD1 covers 9 bases. CDR3 length: 15 amino acids. V lost 3 bases and J lost 7; bases outside the gene matches: 8. Germline V lookup: CDR1 KGHDR, CDR2 SFDVKD. The CDR3 nucleotides are TGTGCCACCAGTGATCCCGGGACAGGGATCGGTGGCTACACCTTC. Protein sequence: CATSDPGTGIGGYTF.

The rearrangement joins TRBV2 to TRBJ1-2; D gene unclear. Trimming pared 3 bases from V and 2 bases from J, leaving 4 bases between. In germline, CDR1 is SNHLY, CDR2 FYNNEI. CDR3 size: 12 residues. The CDR3 reads CASSDLNYGYTF. Written as DNA, the CDR3 is TGTGCCAGCAGTGACTTAAACTATGGCTACACCTTC.

The V call is TRBV9, the J call TRBJ2-6; maybe TRBD2 (5 bases). Germline values: CDR1 SGDLS, CDR2 YYNGEE. Trimming removed 0 bases at V and 6 bases at J, with 7 bases between. This CDR3 has 14 amino acids. The chain's CDR3 is CASSVGGEANVLTF. CDR3 in DNA: TGTGCCAGCAGCGTAGGGGGAGAGGCCAACGTCCTGACTTTC.

V and J are TRBV11-1 and TRBJ2-1, with 7 bases that match TRBD1. The germline CDR1 and CDR2 sequences are SGHAT and FQDESV (reference sequence). Trimming cost V 5 bases and J 0 bases; bases outside gene matches: 7. This CDR3 contains 16 residues. CDR3 sequence reads: CASSGRTGSSYNEQFF. CDR3 in DNA: TGTGCCAGCAGCGGGCGGACAGGAAGCTCCTACAATGAGCAGTTCTTC.

The V call is TRBV14, the J call TRBJ1-2, with TRBD1 matching over 7 bases. V lost 4 bases, J lost 4 bases, and 3 bases stayed unmatched. This CDR3 has 13 amino acids. CDR1 SGHDN and CDR2 FVKESK come from the germline V gene. The CDR3 spells CASSLGQSYGYTF. The DNA for the CDR3 is TGTGCCAGCAGCCTGGGACAGTCCTATGGCTACACCTTC. The variable domain in full, with the rest retrieved from reference TRBV14 and TRBJ1-2, is EAGVTQFPSHSVIEKGQTVTLRCDPISGHDNLYWYRRVMGKEIKFLLHFVKESKQDESGMPNNRFLAERTGGTYSTLKVQPAELEDSGVYFCASSLGQSYGYTFGSGTRLTVV.

V usage is TRBV19 and J usage is TRBJ1-2; D is unresolved. The CDR3 consists of 13 residues. V dropped 3 bases and J dropped 0 bases, with 5 bases sitting between them. Germline V gene lookup returns CDR1 LNHDA and CDR2 SQIVND (reference sequence). DNA of the CDR3: TGTGCCAGTAGTATGAGGGCTAACTATGGCTACACCTTC. Residues: CASSMRANYGYTF.

The genes are TRBV27 and TRBJ1-5; D unclear. Trimming cost V 8 bases and J 3 bases, with 17 bases left between them. CDR1 MNHEY and CDR2 SMNVEV come from the germline V gene (reference sequence). The CDR3 totals 15 residues. CDR3 nucleotide sequence: TGTGCCAGCCCACCCACAATAAGTTACAATCAGCCCCAGCATTTT. Its translation is CASPPTISYNQPQHF.

V usage is TRBV30 and J usage is TRBJ1-1; TRBD1 matches 8 bases. Per germline, CDR1 GTSNPN and CDR2 SVGIG (reference sequence). V was clipped by 1 base and J by 1 base; unmatched bases: 8. The CDR3 contains 16 residues. The CDR3 coding sequence is TGTGCCTGGAGTGCCAACAGGGGGGCAGGGAACACTGAAGCTTTCTTT. It codes for CAWSANRGAGNTEAFF.

The J gene is TRBJ1-1, the V gene TRBV18, with D tentatively TRBD1 (6 bases). Trimming removed 8 bases at V and 1 base at J, with 14 bases between. The CDR3 is made up of 14 amino acids. CDR1 KGHSH and CDR2 LQKENI come from the germline V gene. The CDR3 spells CASQSRTENTEAFF. CDR3 DNA: TGTGCCAGCCAGTCCCGGACAGAGAACACTGAAGCTTTCTTT.

This sequence joins TRBV10-1 and TRBJ2-7; possible D gene TRBD1, 6 bases. Trimming took off 0 bases at V and 7 bases at J, with 10 bases between the two ends. The CDR3 has 13 residues. Germline-derived CDR1 and CDR2 are WNHNN and SYGVQD (reference sequence). The CDR3 bases are TGCGCCAGCAGTGAGTCAACAGGGCTTGAGCAGTACTTC. This gives the protein CASSESTGLEQYF.

V usage is TRBV13 and J usage is TRBJ2-3, with 16 bases that match TRBD2. Germline V gene data show CDR1 as PRHDT and CDR2 as FYEKMQ (reference sequence). The CDR3 spans 18 residues. The J segment lost 0 bases and the V segment lost 5 bases, leaving 5 bases of the junction unmatched. The CDR3 loop is CASSPGTSGGASTDTQYF. The CDR3 nucleotides read TGTGCCAGCAGCCCGGGGACTAGCGGGGGGGCTAGCACAGATACGCAGTATTTT.

The rearrangement joins TRBV25-1 to TRBJ2-7; 7 bases match TRBD1. Looked up from germline, CDR1 is MGHDK and CDR2 is SYGVNS. The J segment lost 2 bases and the V segment lost 5 bases, leaving 12 bases of the junction unmatched. The CDR3 has 16 amino acids. The CDR3: CASSSFKGAVTYEQYF. CDR3 nucleotide sequence: TGTGCCAGCAGTTCATTTAAGGGGGCCGTTACCTACGAGCAGTACTTC.

This clone was observed once. The rearrangement links TRBV18 to TRBJ2-7; 8 positions agree with TRBD2. The trim removed 3 bases at V and 2 bases at J, leaving 3 bases unmatched. Germline values: CDR1 KGHSH, CDR2 LQKENI. The CDR3 is made up of 14 amino acids. The CDR3 DNA sequence: TGTGCCAGCTCACCGACTAGCGAGGCCTACGAGCAGTACTTC. Amino acids: CASSPTSEAYEQYF. Supplemented by reference TRBV18 and TRBJ2-7, the full variable domain reads NAGVMQNPRHLVRRRGQEARLRCSPMKGHSHVYWYRQLPEEGLKFMVYLQKENIIDESGMPKERFSAEFPKEGPSILRIQQVVRGDSAAYFCASSPTSEAYEQYFGPGTRLTVT.

The V call is TRBV7-6, the J call TRBJ2-5, with D maybe TRBD2 (6 bases). The length of the CDR3 is 15 residues. The V and J ends lost 5 bases and 2 bases respectively, with 15 bases between them. CDR1 is SGHVS, CDR2 FNYEAQ, per germline. CDR3 sequence (DNA): TGTGCCAGCAGCCTCCGGCAGGCGGGGCAAGAGACCCAGTACTTC. Its protein product is CASSLRQAGQETQYF.

For this clone: This sample includes further DNA sequences coding for the same CDR3. J is TRBJ2-2 and V is TRBV5-1; 11 nucleotides line up with TRBD2. From germline, CDR1 is SGHRS and CDR2 YFSETQ. The V gene end was trimmed by 3 bases and the J gene end by 1 base; junction bases not matched to a gene: 2. This CDR3 spans 16 amino acids. The CDR3 region is CASSSLAGGNTGELFF. CDR3 sequence (DNA): TGCGCCAGCAGCTCCCTAGCGGGGGGGAACACCGGGGAGCTGTTTTTT. The whole variable domain, filled in from reference TRBV5-1 and TRBJ2-2, reads KAGVTQTPRYLIKTRGQQVTLSCSPISGHRSVSWYQQTPGQGLQFLFEYFSETQRNKGNFPGRFSGRQFSNSRSEMNVSTLELGDSALYLCASSSLAGGNTGELFFGEGSRLTVL.

V usage is TRBV10-3 and J usage is TRBJ2-3; 8 bases align to TRBD1. The ends lost 10 bases at V and 0 bases at J; junction bases unmatched: 6. The germline V gene encodes CDR1 ENHRY and CDR2 SYGVKD. The CDR3 covers 14 residues. The chain's CDR3 is CATSGQGSTDTQYF. CDR3 sequence (DNA): TGTGCCACGAGCGGACAGGGAAGCACAGATACGCAGTATTTT.

The V and J genes are TRBV6-5 and TRBJ2-7; D might be TRBD2 (6 bases). CDR1 and CDR2 from the germline V gene are MNHEY and SVGAGI. The V end was cut by 6 bases, the J end by 2 bases, with 14 bases between. The CDR3 spans 14 residues. CDR3 in DNA: TGTGCCAGCAGAACCGAAGCGGGCCCCTACGAGCAGTACTTC. This encodes CASRTEAGPYEQYF.

The sample holds a few counts of this clone. The CDR3 protein is CASSFGTGNTGELFF. The CDR3 coding sequence is TGTGCCAGCAGCTTCGGGACAGGGAACACCGGGGAGCTGTTTTTT. This chain connects TRBV7-3 to TRBJ2-2; 8 bases align to TRBD1. J was trimmed by 1 base and V by 3 bases; bases with no gene match: 1. From germline, CDR1 is SGHTA and CDR2 FQGTGA. CDR3 size: 15 residues.

This chain joins TRBV28 and TRBJ1-5; weak D call: TRBD1 (6 bases). CDR3 length: 14 amino acids. V was cut by 6 bases and J by 11 bases, with 20 bases left in between. Germline CDR1 and CDR2: MDHEN and SYDVKM. The CDR3 region has the DNA TGTGCCAGCAGGTACGACAGGTCGGGGCAGTCCCAGCATTTT. Translation: CASRYDRSGQSQHF.

The rearrangement links TRBV18 to TRBJ1-1; D possibly corresponds to TRBD1 (5 bases). The length of the CDR3 is 13 residues. Trimming took off 4 bases at V and 1 base at J, with 7 bases between the two ends. Per the germline V gene, CDR1 is KGHSH and CDR2 is LQKENI. In DNA form, the CDR3 reads TGTGCCAGCTCACAGGGGCCGAACACTGAAGCTTTCTTT. It encodes CASSQGPNTEAFF.

In its sample, this clone was seen once. The V gene is TRBV6-5, the J gene TRBJ2-7, with 9 bases identical to TRBD2. CDR3 length: 14 residues. V lost 2 bases, J lost 6 bases, and 5 bases stayed unmatched. Germline V gene data show CDR1 as MNHEY and CDR2 as SVGAGI. Here the CDR3 reads CASSYQIAGAEQYF. The CDR3 nucleotides are TGTGCCAGCAGTTACCAGATAGCGGGGGCCGAGCAGTACTTC.

The chain combines TRBV5-1 with TRBJ1-2, with 7 bases identical to TRBD1. The germline V gene encodes CDR1 SGHRS and CDR2 YFSETQ. The trim removed 4 bases at V and 4 bases at J, leaving 7 bases unmatched. The CDR3 is 14 amino acids. CDR3 nucleotides: TGCGCCAGCAGCCCACCGGGACAGAGCTATGGCTACACCTTC. Translated, it gives CASSPPGQSYGYTF.